One T cell receptor beta chain is described in this entry. The data are from a study of blood T cell repertoires in COVID-19. Per germline, CDR1 SGHRS and CDR2 YFSETQ. V was trimmed by 2 bases and J by 0 bases, leaving 8 bases between them. The CDR3 has 14 amino acids. Generated by immunoSEQ multiplex PCR, the TCRdb table keeps only in-frame clones and is missing some. The repertoire consists of just under 150,000 clones, with approximately 90% occurring once and the leading ten covering roughly 1.6%. V gene TRBV5-1 combines with J gene TRBJ1-1; D remains ambiguous. The source of this sequence is a human donor in a cohort sampled during active COVID-19. Sequencing was done on a sample of peripheral blood. CDR3 bases: TGCGCCAGCAGCTTTACCGGGTTGAACACTGAAGCTTTCTTT. Its translation: CASSFTGLNTEAFF.